This TCR beta chain was documented in a study of early T cells in non-severe SARS-CoV-2 infection. Study at large: Unsorted whole-blood RNA was sequenced in bulk, leaving chains unpaired. Study-level results: Reliance on VDJdb matching favored anti-spike CD8 responses; private and CD4 specificities were missed.

As part of library construction, unique molecular identifiers were attached to individual cDNA molecules. TCRdb reanalysed the 5' RACE reads using MiXCR and keeps one entry per CDR3 protein. The sample yields roughly 32,000 distinct CDR3 sequences, roughly 9.2% seen once. CDR1 and CDR2 (germline): SGHDT, YYEEEE. The V end lost 2 bases, the J end lost 0 bases, and 5 bases lay between the germline ends. CDR3 length: 13 residues. This clonotype was recorded a few times. Its antigen is unidentified. V is TRBV5-6 and J is TRBJ1-2; D call uncertain. The source is an adult who was a healthcare worker with PCR-confirmed SARS-CoV-2 infection or an uninfected control (not recorded which). Sequenced material: whole blood. The CDR3 nucleotides are TGTGCCAGCAGCTTAGGCGCTAACTATGGCTACACCTTC. Translation gives CASSLGANYGYTF.